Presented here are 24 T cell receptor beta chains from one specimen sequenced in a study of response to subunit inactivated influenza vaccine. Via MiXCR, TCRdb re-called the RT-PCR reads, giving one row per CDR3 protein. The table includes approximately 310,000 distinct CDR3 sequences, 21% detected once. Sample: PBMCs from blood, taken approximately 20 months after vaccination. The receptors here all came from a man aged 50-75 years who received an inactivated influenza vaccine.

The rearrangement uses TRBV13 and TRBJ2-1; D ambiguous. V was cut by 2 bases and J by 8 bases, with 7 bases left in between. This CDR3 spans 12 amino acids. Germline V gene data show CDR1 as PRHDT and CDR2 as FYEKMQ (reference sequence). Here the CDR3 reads CASSLWKDEQFF. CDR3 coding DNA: TGTGCCAGCAGCTTATGGAAGGATGAGCAGTTCTTC.

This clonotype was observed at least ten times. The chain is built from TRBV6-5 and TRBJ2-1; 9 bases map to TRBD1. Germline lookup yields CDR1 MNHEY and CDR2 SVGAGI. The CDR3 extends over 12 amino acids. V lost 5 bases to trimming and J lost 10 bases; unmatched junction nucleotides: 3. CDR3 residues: CASSTGQGEQFF. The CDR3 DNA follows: TGTGCCAGCAGTACAGGACAGGGGGAGCAGTTCTTC.

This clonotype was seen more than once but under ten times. The CDR3 DNA reads as TGTGCCAGCAGGACAGCGGGGGAACTCACAGATACGCAGTATTTT. Amino acid sequence: CASRTAGELTDTQYF. V and J are TRBV6-2 or TRBV6-3 and TRBJ2-3; TRBD2 matches 8 bases. The CDR3 spans 15 residues. Germline CDR1 and CDR2: MNHEY and SVGEGT. V dropped 6 bases and J dropped 2; count of bases not matched to a gene: 7.

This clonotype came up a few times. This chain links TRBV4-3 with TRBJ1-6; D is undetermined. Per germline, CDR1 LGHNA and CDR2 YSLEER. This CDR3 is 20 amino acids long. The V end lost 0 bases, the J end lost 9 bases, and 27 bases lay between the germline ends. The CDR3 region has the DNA TGCGCCAGCAGCCAAGATTCTAGCGACCCGGTCTACAATCGGGGTTCACCCCTCCACTTT. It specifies CASSQDSSDPVYNRGSPLHF.

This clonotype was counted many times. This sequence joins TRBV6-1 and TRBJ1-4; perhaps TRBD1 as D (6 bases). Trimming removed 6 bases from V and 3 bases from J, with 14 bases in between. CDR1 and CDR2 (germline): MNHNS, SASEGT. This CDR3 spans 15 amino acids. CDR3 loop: CASSKHRVANEKLFF. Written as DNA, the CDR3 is TGTGCCAGCAGCAAACACAGGGTGGCTAATGAAAAACTGTTTTTT.

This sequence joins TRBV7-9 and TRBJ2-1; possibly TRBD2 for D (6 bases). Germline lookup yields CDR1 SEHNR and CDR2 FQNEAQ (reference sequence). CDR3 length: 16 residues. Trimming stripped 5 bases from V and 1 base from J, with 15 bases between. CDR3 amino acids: CASSPTEGSSYNEQFF. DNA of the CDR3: TGTGCCAGCAGCCCCACGGAGGGCAGTTCCTACAATGAGCAGTTCTTC.

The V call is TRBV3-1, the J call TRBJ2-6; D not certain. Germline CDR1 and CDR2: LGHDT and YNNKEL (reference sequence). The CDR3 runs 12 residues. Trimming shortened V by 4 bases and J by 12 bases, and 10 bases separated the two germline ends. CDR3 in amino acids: CASSPKPGVLTF. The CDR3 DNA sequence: TGTGCCAGCAGCCCAAAACCGGGCGTCCTGACTTTC.

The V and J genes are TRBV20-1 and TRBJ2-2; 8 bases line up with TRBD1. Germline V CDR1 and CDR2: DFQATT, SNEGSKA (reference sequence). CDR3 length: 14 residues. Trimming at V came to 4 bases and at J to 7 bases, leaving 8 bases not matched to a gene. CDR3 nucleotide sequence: TGCAGTGCTAATCGCCAGGGGGCGAGCGGGGAGCTGTTTTTT. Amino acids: CSANRQGASGELFF.

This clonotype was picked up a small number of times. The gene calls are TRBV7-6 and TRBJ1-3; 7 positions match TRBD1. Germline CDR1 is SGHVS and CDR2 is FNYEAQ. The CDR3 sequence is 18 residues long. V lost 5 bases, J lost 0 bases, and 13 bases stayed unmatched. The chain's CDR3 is CASSPEGAQAHSGNTIYF. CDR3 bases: TGTGCCAGCAGCCCAGAGGGGGCCCAGGCCCACTCTGGAAACACCATATATTTT.

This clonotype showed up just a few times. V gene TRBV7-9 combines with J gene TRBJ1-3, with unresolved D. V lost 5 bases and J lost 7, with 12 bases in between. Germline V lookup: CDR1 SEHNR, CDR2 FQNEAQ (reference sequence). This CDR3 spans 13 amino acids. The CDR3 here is CASSQSLGNTIYF. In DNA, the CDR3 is TGTGCCAGCAGCCAATCACTGGGCAACACCATATATTTT.

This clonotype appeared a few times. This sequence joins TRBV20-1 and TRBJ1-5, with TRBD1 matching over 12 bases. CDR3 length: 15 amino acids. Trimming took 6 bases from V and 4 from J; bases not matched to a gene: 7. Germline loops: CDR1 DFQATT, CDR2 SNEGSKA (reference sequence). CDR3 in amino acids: CSALPGQGANQPQHF. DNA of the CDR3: TGCAGTGCCCTTCCGGGACAGGGGGCAAATCAGCCCCAGCATTTT.

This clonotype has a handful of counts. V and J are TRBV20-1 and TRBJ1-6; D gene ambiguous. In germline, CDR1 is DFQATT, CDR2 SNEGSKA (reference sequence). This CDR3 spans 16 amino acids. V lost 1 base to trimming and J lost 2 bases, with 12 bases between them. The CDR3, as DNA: TGCAGTGCTAGAGGGTCGATCGCTCCCTATAATTCACCCCTCCACTTT. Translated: CSARGSIAPYNSPLHF.

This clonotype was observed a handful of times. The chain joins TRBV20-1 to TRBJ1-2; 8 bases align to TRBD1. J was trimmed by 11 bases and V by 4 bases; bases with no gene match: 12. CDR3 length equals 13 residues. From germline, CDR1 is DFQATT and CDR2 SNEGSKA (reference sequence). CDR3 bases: TGCAGTGCTACCCCCCGGACAGGGTTAAGATACACCTTC. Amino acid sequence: CSATPRTGLRYTF.

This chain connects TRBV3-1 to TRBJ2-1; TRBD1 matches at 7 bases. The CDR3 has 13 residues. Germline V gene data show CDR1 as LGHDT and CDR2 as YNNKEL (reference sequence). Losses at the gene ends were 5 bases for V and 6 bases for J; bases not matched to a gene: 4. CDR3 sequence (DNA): TGTGCCAGCAGCGGGACAGCCGGCAATGAGCAGTTCTTC. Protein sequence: CASSGTAGNEQFF.

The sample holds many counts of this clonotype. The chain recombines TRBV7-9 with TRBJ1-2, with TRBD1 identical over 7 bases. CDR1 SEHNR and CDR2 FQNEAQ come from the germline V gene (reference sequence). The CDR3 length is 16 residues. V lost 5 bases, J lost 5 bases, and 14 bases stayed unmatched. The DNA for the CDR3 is TGTGCCAGCAGCCAGAGCACGGGCGCGACAGGGTATGGCTACACCTTC. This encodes CASSQSTGATGYGYTF. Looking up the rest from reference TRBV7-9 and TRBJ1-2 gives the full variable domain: DTGVSQNPRHKITKRGQNVTFRCDPISEHNRLYWYRQTLGQGPEFLTYFQNEAQLEKSRLLSDRFSAERPKGSFSTLEIQRTEQGDSAMYLCASSQSTGATGYGYTFGSGTRLTVV.

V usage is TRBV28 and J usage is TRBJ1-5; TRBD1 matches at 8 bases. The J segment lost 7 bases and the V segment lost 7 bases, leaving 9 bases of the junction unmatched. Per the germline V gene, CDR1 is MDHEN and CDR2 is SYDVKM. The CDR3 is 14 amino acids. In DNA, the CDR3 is TGTGCCAGCAAAAGGACAGGGCTTTTGCAGCCCCAGCATTTT. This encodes CASKRTGLLQPQHF.

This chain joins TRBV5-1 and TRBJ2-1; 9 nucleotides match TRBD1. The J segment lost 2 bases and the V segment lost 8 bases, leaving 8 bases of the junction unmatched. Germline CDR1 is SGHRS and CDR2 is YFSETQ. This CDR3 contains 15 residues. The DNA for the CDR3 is TGCGCCAGTCAGACAGGGGGAGGGACCTACAATGAGCAGTTCTTC. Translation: CASQTGGGTYNEQFF.

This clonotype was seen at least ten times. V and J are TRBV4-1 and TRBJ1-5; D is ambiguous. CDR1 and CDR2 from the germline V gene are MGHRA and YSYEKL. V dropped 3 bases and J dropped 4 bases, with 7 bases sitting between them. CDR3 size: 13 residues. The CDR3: CASSQVLNQPQHF. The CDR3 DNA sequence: TGCGCCAGCAGCCAGGTTCTGAATCAGCCCCAGCATTTT.

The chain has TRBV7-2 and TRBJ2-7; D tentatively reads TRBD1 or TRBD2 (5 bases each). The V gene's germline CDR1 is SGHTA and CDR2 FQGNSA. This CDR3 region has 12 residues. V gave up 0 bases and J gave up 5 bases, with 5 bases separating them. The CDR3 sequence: CASSLAGDEQYF. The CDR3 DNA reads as TGTGCCAGCAGCTTAGCGGGGGACGAGCAGTACTTC.

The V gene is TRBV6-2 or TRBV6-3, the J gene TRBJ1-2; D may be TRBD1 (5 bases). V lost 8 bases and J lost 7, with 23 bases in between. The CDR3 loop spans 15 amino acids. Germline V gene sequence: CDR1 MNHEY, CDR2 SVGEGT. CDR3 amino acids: CASRRPVGQQVGYTF. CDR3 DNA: TGTGCCAGCCGGAGACCGGTAGGACAACAAGTTGGCTACACCTTC.

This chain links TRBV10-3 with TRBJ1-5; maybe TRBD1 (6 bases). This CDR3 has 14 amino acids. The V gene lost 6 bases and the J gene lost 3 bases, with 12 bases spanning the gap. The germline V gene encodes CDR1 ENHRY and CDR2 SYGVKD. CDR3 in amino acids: CAISPGHHNQPQHF. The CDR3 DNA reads TGTGCCATCAGCCCGGGACATCACAATCAGCCCCAGCATTTT.

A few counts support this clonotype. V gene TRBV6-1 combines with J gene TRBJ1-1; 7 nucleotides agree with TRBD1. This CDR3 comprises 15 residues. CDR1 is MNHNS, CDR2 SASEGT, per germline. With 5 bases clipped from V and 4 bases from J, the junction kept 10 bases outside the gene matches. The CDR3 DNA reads TGTGCCAGCAGTCAGGGTGTGGCAGGGGGCACTGAAGCTTTCTTT. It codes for CASSQGVAGGTEAFF.

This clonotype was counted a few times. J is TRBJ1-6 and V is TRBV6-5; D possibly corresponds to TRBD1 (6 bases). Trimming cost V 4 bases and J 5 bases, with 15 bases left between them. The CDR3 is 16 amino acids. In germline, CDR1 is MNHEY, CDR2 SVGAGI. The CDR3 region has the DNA TGTGCCAGCAGTTCGCCCTCGGGGGCGAATAATTCACCCCTCCACTTT. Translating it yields CASSSPSGANNSPLHF.

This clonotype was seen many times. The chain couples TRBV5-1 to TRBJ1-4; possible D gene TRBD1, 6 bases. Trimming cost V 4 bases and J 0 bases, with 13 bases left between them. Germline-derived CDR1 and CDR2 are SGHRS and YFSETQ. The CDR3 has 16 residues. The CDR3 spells CASSTGQRTTNEKLFF. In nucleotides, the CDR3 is TGCGCCAGCAGCACAGGACAGAGGACAACTAATGAAAAACTGTTTTTT.